This T cell receptor beta chain came from a study of blood T cells in healthy people across ages. Study results and limitations: TCR beta diversity, measured per million T cells, fell in a roughly linear way with age.

On this clonotype itself: No antigen is known for it.

Germline CDR1 and CDR2: DFQATT and SNEGSKA (reference sequence). V gave up 3 bases and J gave up 8 bases; unmatched junction bases: 7. The CDR3 extends over 14 amino acids. Using a J-beta primer mix together with a sample-barcoded 5' primer, a second PCR was run for roughly 7 to 12 cycles. TCRdb re-derived calls from the 5' RACE reads in MiXCR, one entry per CDR3 protein. The sample holds about a million distinct CDR3 sequences, roughly 52% seen once. Every donor provided 7.5 to 10 milliliters of peripheral blood. Per-sample PBMC isolation yielded at least 6.5 million cells. Sequencing was carried out using blood. The sequence came from a man aged 25 to 45 in good health. The rearrangement links TRBV20-1 to TRBJ1-5; 10 bases align to TRBD1. This chain's CDR3 is CSASLGQGIKPQHF. For the CDR3, the DNA is TGCAGTGCTAGTTTGGGACAGGGGATAAAGCCCCAGCATTTT.